The present T cell receptor (beta chain) was sequenced within a study of T-cell reconstitution after alpha-beta-depleted transplantation in children. Study-level results: The high TCRbeta diversity at day 60 in some patients came from surviving recipient T cells and thymic progenitors. About two months after transplant, alpha-beta T cells reportedly came from several hundred expanded graft clones. Newly produced T cells mostly accounted for T-cell counts and diversity one year post-transplant.

In the case of this clonotype: Its antigen remains unidentified.

The library targeted TCRbeta and was prepared with unique molecular identifiers. TCRdb re-analysed the PCR reads in MiXCR, keeping a single row per CDR3 protein. The sample includes fewer than 700,000 distinct CDR3 sequences, over 10% of them seen just once. Germline-derived CDR1 and CDR2 are DFQATT and SNEGSKA (reference sequence). This CDR3 has 17 residues. V lost 0 bases to trimming and J lost 7 bases; unmatched junction nucleotides: 11. The chain carries TRBV20-1 and TRBJ1-6, with TRBD1 matching 8 bases. Sequencing used PBMCs, mostly from graft donor cells, obtained 360 days after TCRalphabeta/CD19-depleted stem cell transplant. The clonotype originates from a male patient younger than 18 who had a stem cell transplant for acute myeloid leukemia, so the T cells may come from the graft donor. The CDR3 nucleotides read TGCAGTGCTAGAGATCAGTCAGGACAGGGAGTAAATTCACCCCTCCACTTT. This codes for CSARDQSGQGVNSPLHF.